Described below is a single TCR beta chain sequence and its context. This entry is derived from a study of blood T cell repertoires in COVID-19. Study context: The United States, Italy and Spain supplied acute and convalescent COVID-19 samples. The cDNA or gDNA used as material had been derived from T cells, B-cell-depleted T cells, or PBMCs.

Germline V gives CDR1 SNHLY, CDR2 FYNNEI. Trimming stripped 3 bases from V and 4 bases from J, with 7 bases between. The CDR3 has 13 residues. Sequencing used immunoSEQ multiplex PCR; TCRdb keeps in-frame clones, though not all of them. This table holds under 200,000 clones, around 82% found once. The material sequenced was peripheral blood. The source is a human donor with acute or convalescent COVID-19. The donor label of this sample is uncertain. The chain uses TRBV2 and TRBJ2-1, with a tentative D call TRBD2 (6 bases). CDR3 nucleotides: TGTGCCAGCAGTGAGGAGGGTTACAATGAGCAGTTCTTC. It translates to CASSEEGYNEQFF. The full variable domain, in which reference TRBV2 and TRBJ2-1 provide the parts outside the CDR3, is EPEVTQTPSHQVTQMGQEVILRCVPISNHLYFYWYRQILGQKVEFLVSFYNNEISEKSEIFDDQFSVERPDGSNFTLKIRSTKLEDSAMYFCASSEEGYNEQFFGPGTRLTVL.